This T cell receptor (beta chain) was documented in a study of blood T cell repertoires in COVID-19. Study background: The study drew acute and convalescent COVID-19 samples from the United States, Italy and Spain. T cells, B-cell-depleted T cells, or PBMCs supplied cDNA or gDNA.

The data were produced by immunoSEQ multiplex PCR, yet TCRdb's version contains in-frame clones alone and is incomplete. The table includes under 250,000 clones, roughly 83% detected once. The V segment lost 0 bases and the J segment 3 bases; nucleotides outside the gene matches: 5. Germline-derived CDR1 and CDR2 are MNHEY and SVGEGT. This CDR3 region has 17 residues. The V call is TRBV6-2 or TRBV6-3, the J call TRBJ2-1; TRBD2 matches 10 bases. Specimen: peripheral blood. The origin of this receptor is a woman in her seventies with active or convalescent COVID-19. CDR3 region: CASSYSPGLAYYNEQFF. CDR3 nucleotide sequence: TGTGCCAGCAGTTACTCACCGGGACTAGCGTACTACAATGAGCAGTTCTTC.